Each of the 27 T cell receptor beta chains below was sequenced from the same sample in a study of T cell responses to AZD1222 COVID-19 vaccine. Clones were sequenced by immunoSEQ multiplex PCR, and TCRdb holds only the in-frame ones, with some missing. The sample has some 150,000 clones; 88% are singletons. Specimen: peripheral blood, collected on day 0 of MenACWY control vaccination. Source of these receptors: an adult in good health.

The V gene is TRBV11-2, the J gene TRBJ1-1; no clear D. Per the germline V gene, CDR1 is SGHAT and CDR2 is FQNNGV. V was clipped by 1 base and J by 3 bases, with 9 bases between them. This CDR3 spans 14 amino acids. The CDR3 DNA reads as TGTGCCAGCAGCTTAGTACCAGAGTACACTGAAGCTTTCTTT. This sequence encodes CASSLVPEYTEAFF.

The V and J genes are TRBV19 and TRBJ1-2; the D is unclear. The germline CDR1 and CDR2 sequences are LNHDA and SQIVND (reference sequence). The CDR3 has 13 residues. Between the trimmed V and J ends, which lost 8 bases and 2 bases, there was a span of 12 bases. This CDR3 is CASRTQINYGYTF. The CDR3 nucleotides read TGTGCCAGTCGGACTCAAATCAACTATGGCTACACCTTC.

V gene TRBV28 combines with J gene TRBJ2-6; weak D call: TRBD1 (6 bases). CDR1 is MDHEN, CDR2 SYDVKM, per germline. The V and J ends lost 10 bases and 0 bases respectively, with 22 bases between them. The CDR3 sequence is 18 residues long. The CDR3 sequence: CATHAVGTGTSGANVLTF. The CDR3 coding sequence is TGTGCCACCCATGCGGTGGGAACAGGGACCTCTGGGGCCAACGTCCTGACTTTC.

The chain employs TRBV5-1 and TRBJ2-7; a weak D match, TRBD1 (5 bases). Trimming stripped 0 bases from V and 1 base from J, with 14 bases between. This CDR3 is built from 16 residues. Germline V lookup: CDR1 SGHRS, CDR2 YFSETQ. The CDR3 DNA sequence: TGCGCCAGCAGCTTGGGGGGCTTGGGCAGATCCTACGAGCAGTACTTC. It is translated as CASSLGGLGRSYEQYF. Full variable domain (outside the CDR3, taken from reference TRBV5-1 and TRBJ2-7): KAGVTQTPRYLIKTRGQQVTLSCSPISGHRSVSWYQQTPGQGLQFLFEYFSETQRNKGNFPGRFSGRQFSNSRSEMNVSTLELGDSALYLCASSLGGLGRSYEQYFGPGTRLTVT.

J is TRBJ2-4 and V is TRBV11-3; no clear D gene. The V end was cut by 4 bases, the J end by 10 bases, with 8 bases between. Germline V CDR1 and CDR2: SGHNT, YENEEA. CDR3 length: 11 amino acids. The CDR3 loop reads CASSSSPIQYF. Written as DNA, the CDR3 is TGTGCCAGCAGCTCGTCCCCGATTCAGTACTTC.

This chain uses TRBV11-3 with TRBJ2-7; no clear D gene. The CDR3 has 14 residues. Trimming shortened V by 1 base and J by 0 bases, and 7 bases separated the two germline ends. Germline-derived CDR1 and CDR2 are SGHNT and YENEEA. Here the CDR3 reads CASSLAAGSYEQYF. The CDR3 DNA sequence: TGTGCCAGCAGCTTAGCCGCAGGCTCCTACGAGCAGTACTTC.

V and J are TRBV5-1 and TRBJ2-2; 8 positions agree with TRBD1. The germline V gene encodes CDR1 SGHRS and CDR2 YFSETQ. The junction had 7 bases not matched to a gene; V was cut back by 4 bases and J by 2 bases. The CDR3 loop spans 16 amino acids. Here the CDR3 reads CASSTEGQANTGELFF. CDR3 in DNA: TGCGCCAGCAGCACGGAGGGACAGGCCAACACCGGGGAGCTGTTTTTT.

The V call is TRBV27, the J call TRBJ1-4; 7 nucleotides align to TRBD1. The V gene's germline CDR1 is MNHEY and CDR2 SMNVEV (reference sequence). Trimming at V came to 8 bases and at J to 4 bases, leaving 4 bases not matched to a gene. The CDR3 covers 13 residues. The CDR3 bases are TGTGCCAGCTGGGACAGTTTTAATGAAAAACTGTTTTTT. It codes for CASWDSFNEKLFF.

This chain links TRBV6-6 with TRBJ1-1; D gene unclear. CDR3 size: 13 residues. Germline-derived CDR1 and CDR2 are MNHNY and SVGAGI (reference sequence). V was cut by 6 bases and J by 1 base, with 9 bases left in between. The CDR3 spells CASRGPGNTEAFF. DNA for the CDR3: TGTGCCAGCAGAGGTCCAGGGAACACTGAAGCTTTCTTT.

This chain links TRBV4-3 with TRBJ2-2, with a possible D match to TRBD1 (5 bases). Germline assignment: CDR1 LGHNA and CDR2 YSLEER. V lost 3 bases, J lost 6 bases, and 11 bases lay in between. CDR3 length: 14 residues. The CDR3 DNA follows: TGCGCCAGCAGCCAGATAGGGGTCCCCGGGGAGCTGTTTTTT. Translating gives CASSQIGVPGELFF.

This chain's CDR3 is CASSSRVGGMNTEAFF. The CDR3 DNA is TGTGCCAGTAGTTCACGAGTGGGGGGCATGAACACTGAAGCTTTCTTT. V and J are TRBV19 and TRBJ1-1; tentative D call: TRBD1 (6 bases). V was trimmed by 5 bases and J by 0 bases, leaving 16 bases between them. Germline V CDR1 and CDR2: LNHDA, SQIVND (reference sequence). The CDR3 consists of 16 residues.

The chain links TRBV18 to TRBJ2-3; D remains unclear. The CDR3 extends over 15 amino acids. Germline CDR1 reads KGHSH; CDR2 reads LQKENI. V lost 2 bases and J lost 3, with 12 bases in between. CDR3 region: CASSPGQVWTDTQYF. CDR3 nucleotide sequence: TGTGCCAGCTCACCAGGCCAGGTGTGGACAGATACGCAGTATTTT.

The chain carries TRBV12-3 or TRBV12-4 and TRBJ1-4; no reliable D call. V was pared by 3 bases and J by 8 bases, with 4 bases between. CDR3 length: 11 amino acids. The CDR3 DNA reads TGTGCCAGCAGTTTCAGCGAAAAACTGTTTTTT. This translates into CASSFSEKLFF.

This clone was picked up one time. This sequence joins TRBV7-9 and TRBJ1-2, with no clear D. The CDR3 is 13 amino acids. The V and J ends lost 6 bases and 4 bases respectively, with 12 bases between them. Germline V gene lookup returns CDR1 SEHNR and CDR2 FQNEAQ (reference sequence). The DNA for the CDR3 is TGTGCCAGCAGTTACAATGACGGCTATGGCTACACCTTC. It encodes CASSYNDGYGYTF.

The chain carries TRBV6-2 or TRBV6-3 and TRBJ1-4; D is uncertain. CDR1 and CDR2 (germline): MNHEY, SVGEGT. V was cut by 2 bases and J by 4 bases, with 5 bases left in between. CDR3 length: 13 residues. The CDR3 is CASSYDGNEKLFF. The CDR3 bases are TGTGCCAGCAGTTACGACGGTAATGAAAAACTGTTTTTT.

The rearrangement joins TRBV12-3 or TRBV12-4 to TRBJ2-2; possibly TRBD2 for D (6 bases). CDR3 size: 12 residues. Trimming left V 6 bases short and J 6 bases short, with 8 bases between. CDR3 nucleotide sequence: TGTGCCAGCAGGGAGGGGTCCGGGGAGCTGTTTTTT. Residues: CASREGSGELFF.

This chain uses TRBV5-6 with TRBJ1-2; D is ambiguous. CDR3 size: 13 residues. V lost 4 bases to trimming and J lost 7 bases, with 14 bases between them. The V gene's germline CDR1 is SGHDT and CDR2 YYEEEE. The CDR3 here is CASSRIKGTGYTF. The CDR3 bases are TGTGCCAGCAGCCGAATCAAGGGAACTGGCTACACCTTC.

This chain uses TRBV6-2 or TRBV6-3 with TRBJ2-3; maybe TRBD2 (5 bases). CDR1 and CDR2 (germline): MNHEY, SVGEGT. Trimming removed 0 bases from V and 4 bases from J, with 11 bases in between. This CDR3 is built from 15 residues. The CDR3 DNA follows: TGTGCCAGCAGTTACTCCGCTAGCACCCCAGATACGCAGTATTTT. The encoded protein is CASSYSASTPDTQYF.

This chain uses TRBV11-3 with TRBJ1-2; the D is unclear. The CDR3 runs 13 residues. V lost 0 bases, J lost 0 bases, and 2 bases lay in between. The germline V gene encodes CDR1 SGHNT and CDR2 YENEEA. The CDR3, as DNA: TGTGCCAGCAGCTTAGAGGCTAACTATGGCTACACCTTC. This codes for CASSLEANYGYTF.

The chain couples TRBV12-3 or TRBV12-4 to TRBJ1-5, with D hard to call. The CDR3 is made up of 12 amino acids. V shed 3 bases and J shed 11 bases, with 11 bases lying between them. The CDR3 sequence is CASSLGDLAQHF. CDR3 nucleotide sequence: TGTGCCAGCAGTTTGGGTGACTTGGCCCAGCATTTT.

The rearrangement links TRBV4-3 to TRBJ1-6; D unclear. The CDR3 spans 15 residues. Germline V gene data show CDR1 as LGHNA and CDR2 as YSLEER. Between the trimmed V and J ends, which lost 1 base and 9 bases, there was a span of 13 bases. CDR3 DNA sequence: TGCGCCAGCAGCCAAGTGGAGGGTAGGTCTTCACCCCTCCACTTT. This translates into CASSQVEGRSSPLHF.

The chain combines TRBV7-3 with TRBJ1-2; D unclear. Trimming took off 5 bases at V and 7 bases at J, with 17 bases between the two ends. CDR1 is SGHTA, CDR2 FQGTGA, per germline. This CDR3 region has 14 residues. CDR3 DNA sequence: TGTGCCAGCAGCCCCCGGGCGACGTCGGGTGGCTACACCTTC. It encodes CASSPRATSGGYTF.

The chain uses TRBV4-3 and TRBJ2-3, with 11 nucleotides matching TRBD2. The CDR3 spans 18 residues. Germline CDR1 LGHNA, CDR2 YSLEER. The V gene end was trimmed by 3 bases and the J gene end by 2 bases; junction bases not matched to a gene: 10. In nucleotides, the CDR3 is TGCGCCAGCAGCCAGAATCCTACTAGCGGGGGCATCACAGATACGCAGTATTTT. This codes for CASSQNPTSGGITDTQYF.

The chain couples TRBV19 to TRBJ2-1; possibly TRBD1 for D (5 bases). This CDR3 is built from 13 residues. The ends were cut back, 1 base at V and 14 bases at J, with 15 bases in the middle. Germline CDR1 reads LNHDA; CDR2 reads SQIVND (reference sequence). CDR3 nucleotide sequence: TGTGCCAGTAGTATAGGGGGCCAACGGTCGGAGTTCTTC. Translating gives CASSIGGQRSEFF.

The V gene is TRBV6-6, the J gene TRBJ1-5; D perhaps matches TRBD1 (5 bases). The CDR3 spans 15 residues. V lost 4 bases to trimming and J lost 4 bases, with 14 bases between them. Per the germline V gene, CDR1 is MNHNY and CDR2 is SVGAGI (reference sequence). The DNA of the CDR3 is TGTGCCAGCAGTTCCGACAGCCTCGATAATCAGCCCCAGCATTTT. As protein: CASSSDSLDNQPQHF.

V gene TRBV7-2 combines with J gene TRBJ2-4, with D perhaps matching TRBD1 (5 bases). V shed 5 bases and J shed 1 base, with 15 bases lying between them. The CDR3 totals 16 residues. Germline V gene lookup returns CDR1 SGHTA and CDR2 FQGNSA. The CDR3 DNA follows: TGTGCCAGCAGCCCCGACAGAATTCGGGCCAAAAACATTCAGTACTTC. This gives the protein CASSPDRIRAKNIQYF.

This sequence joins TRBV6-5 and TRBJ2-2, with D maybe TRBD1 (6 bases). From germline, CDR1 is MNHEY and CDR2 SVGAGI. Between the trimmed V and J ends, which lost 0 bases and 6 bases, there was a span of 8 bases. This CDR3 contains 14 residues. The CDR3 spells CASSYSSGAGELFF. The CDR3 region has the DNA TGTGCCAGCAGTTACTCCTCAGGGGCCGGGGAGCTGTTTTTT.